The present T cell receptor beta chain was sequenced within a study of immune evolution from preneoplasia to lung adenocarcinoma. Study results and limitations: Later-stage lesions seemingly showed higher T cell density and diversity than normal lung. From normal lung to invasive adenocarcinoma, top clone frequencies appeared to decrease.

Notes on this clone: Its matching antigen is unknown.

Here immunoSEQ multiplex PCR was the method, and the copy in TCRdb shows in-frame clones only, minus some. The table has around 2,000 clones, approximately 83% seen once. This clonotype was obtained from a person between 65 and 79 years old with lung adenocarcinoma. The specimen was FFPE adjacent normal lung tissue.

This CDR3 is CASSRQGYEQYF. The CDR3 nucleotides read TGTGCCAGCAGCCGACAGGGTTACGAGCAGTACTTC. The genes are TRBV13 and TRBJ2-7, with 7 positions matching TRBD1. The CDR3 runs 12 residues. Trimming cost V 5 bases and J 4 bases; bases outside gene matches: 2. Germline CDR1 and CDR2: PRHDT and FYEKMQ (reference sequence). Filled out from reference TRBV13 and TRBJ2-7, the complete variable domain reads AAGVIQSPRHLIKEKRETATLKCYPIPRHDTVYWYQQGPGQDPQFLISFYEKMQSDKGSIPDRFSAQQFSDYHSELNMSSLELGDSALYFCASSRQGYEQYFGPGTRLTVT.